Ten or more counts support the clone carrying this TCR beta chain. No antigen is known for it. This sample was taken from a study of T cells in Graves' hyperthyroidism and ophthalmopathy. General study findings and limits: Before onset, by a median of approximately 5.9 months, the model predicted ophthalmopathy.

Amplification of TCR beta CDR3 regions used RNA as the template. RT-PCR in the first round (using the HTBI primer set) targeted the TCR CDR3. One entry per CDR3 protein results from TCRdb running MiXCR on the multiplex PCR reads. The sample lists under 450,000 distinct CDR3 sequences; roughly 12% were seen once. Germline V lookup: CDR1 SNHLY, CDR2 FYNNEI. CDR3 length equals 17 residues. With 6 bases removed from V and 10 bases from J, the gap between germline ends came to 28 bases. This sequence originates from a man younger than 45 with Graves' hyperthyroidism that later progressed to Graves' ophthalmopathy. The material sequenced was blood. The chain recombines TRBV2 with TRBJ1-5; D remains ambiguous. The CDR3 DNA sequence: TGTGCCAGCAGCAGGACGGCCCCAGCAATCTTGCCATCTCCCCAGCATTTT. This sequence encodes CASSRTAPAILPSPQHF. The whole variable domain, remainder taken from reference TRBV2 and TRBJ1-5, is EPEVTQTPSHQVTQMGQEVILRCVPISNHLYFYWYRQILGQKVEFLVSFYNNEISEKSEIFDDQFSVERPDGSNFTLKIRSTKLEDSAMYFCASSRTAPAILPSPQHFGDGTRLSIL.